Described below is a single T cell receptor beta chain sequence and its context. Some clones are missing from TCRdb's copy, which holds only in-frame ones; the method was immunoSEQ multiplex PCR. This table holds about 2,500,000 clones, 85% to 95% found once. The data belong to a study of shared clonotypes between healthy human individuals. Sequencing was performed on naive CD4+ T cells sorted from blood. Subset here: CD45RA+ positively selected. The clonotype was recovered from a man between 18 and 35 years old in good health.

CDR3 nucleotide sequence: TGTGCCAGCAGCACCCCCGGGGCGTGGGGTCGCACCGGGGAGCTGTTTTTT. This encodes CASSTPGAWGRTGELFF. The chain links TRBV7-2 to TRBJ2-2; either TRBD1 or TRBD2 may supply D (5 bases each). This CDR3 comprises 17 residues. The V gene lost 5 bases and the J gene lost 4 bases, with 20 bases spanning the gap. The germline CDR1 and CDR2 sequences are SGHTA and FQGNSA.